The 24 T cell receptor beta chains below all came from one sample that was sequenced in a study of CD8 T cells in ankylosing spondylitis. TCRdb fed the 5' RACE reads into MiXCR, producing one record per CDR3 protein. In the table there are about 310,000 distinct CDR3 sequences, less than 25% of which are singletons. The material sequenced was blood, either unsorted or a sorted T cell fraction (not recorded which). Receptor source: a female donor with ankylosing spondylitis or in good health (not recorded which).

Many counts were recorded for this clonotype. The rearrangement uses TRBV24-1 and TRBJ2-7, with 7 bases that match TRBD2. The V gene end was trimmed by 5 bases and the J gene end by 6 bases; junction bases not matched to a gene: 12. Germline V CDR1 and CDR2: KGHDR, SFDVKD. The CDR3 has 15 amino acids. The CDR3 nucleotides are TGTGCCACCAGTGCCCTGGGAGGGGCGATGCGCGAGCAGTACTTC. As protein: CATSALGGAMREQYF.

This clonotype has only a few counts. The gene calls are TRBV7-2 and TRBJ2-7, with 15 bases fitting TRBD2. Germline CDR1 and CDR2: SGHTA and FQGNSA. This CDR3 spans 17 amino acids. J gave up 7 bases and V 1 base, and 8 bases lay outside the gene matches. CDR3 residues: CASSLGWTSGRAEEQYF. The CDR3 DNA follows: TGTGCCAGCAGCTTAGGATGGACTAGCGGGAGGGCCGAAGAGCAGTACTTC.

This rearrangement joins TRBV12-3 or TRBV12-4 to TRBJ2-5; D not resolved. The CDR3 totals 12 residues. The V gene lost 2 bases and the J gene lost 2 bases, with 3 bases spanning the gap. The CDR3, as DNA: TGTGCCAGCAGTTTATGGCAAGAGACCCAGTACTTC. This codes for CASSLWQETQYF.

This clonotype was seen only a few times. This rearrangement joins TRBV6-1 to TRBJ1-1, with a tentative D call TRBD1 (5 bases). Trimming cost V 7 bases and J 1 base, with 19 bases left between them. CDR3 length: 16 amino acids. CDR1 is MNHNS, CDR2 SASEGT, per germline. The CDR3 bases are TGTGCCAGCACCCTTTCCAGGGCGGTTGAGAACACTGAAGCTTTCTTT. Protein product: CASTLSRAVENTEAFF.

This clonotype was seen a handful of times. The rearrangement uses TRBV6-1 and TRBJ2-7, with 11 nucleotides matching TRBD1. This CDR3 region has 18 residues. The germline CDR1 and CDR2 sequences are MNHNS and SASEGT. With 3 bases clipped from V and 3 bases from J, the junction kept 13 bases outside the gene matches. CDR3: CASSEAGTGGANVYEQYF. The CDR3 DNA follows: TGTGCCAGCAGTGAGGCGGGGACAGGGGGAGCAAATGTCTACGAGCAGTACTTC.

J is TRBJ1-1 and V is TRBV3-1; 10 bases map to TRBD1. The CDR3 has 15 amino acids. CDR1 is LGHDT and CDR2 is YNNKEL in the germline V gene (reference sequence). J lost 7 bases, V lost 5 bases, and 10 bases had no gene match. The CDR3 protein is CASSKFRDRGNEAFF. The CDR3 DNA reads as TGTGCCAGCAGCAAATTCCGGGACAGGGGAAATGAAGCTTTCTTT.

This clonotype was detected only a few times. The CDR3 region is CASSLNGSGEQYF. As DNA, the CDR3 is TGTGCCAGCAGTTTGAACGGCTCGGGCGAGCAGTACTTC. The chain is built from TRBV12-3 or TRBV12-4 and TRBJ2-7; D remains ambiguous. V was shortened by 3 bases and J by 6 bases, with 12 bases between the two germline ends. The CDR3 contains 13 residues.

The chain links TRBV7-9 to TRBJ2-3; 9 nucleotides line up with TRBD1. This CDR3 is 17 amino acids long. V gave up 0 bases and J gave up 2 bases; unmatched junction bases: 6. Germline CDR1 is SEHNR and CDR2 is FQNEAQ (reference sequence). CDR3 protein: CASSLAVDRGDTDTQYF. The DNA for the CDR3 is TGTGCCAGCAGCTTAGCTGTTGACAGGGGGGACACAGATACGCAGTATTTT.

This clonotype was seen many times. V is TRBV5-6 and J is TRBJ2-1; no definite D call. Germline CDR1 is SGHDT and CDR2 is YYEEEE. V lost 3 bases, J lost 6 bases, and 7 bases lay in between. There are 12 residues in the CDR3. The CDR3: CASSWFGNEQFF. CDR3 sequence (DNA): TGTGCCAGCAGCTGGTTTGGCAATGAGCAGTTCTTC.

This clonotype was seen a handful of times. V usage is TRBV6-1 and J usage is TRBJ2-7; 9 bases map to TRBD2. This CDR3 region has 15 residues. After removal of 6 bases from V and 0 bases from J, the junction contained 6 bases not matched to a gene. Germline V gene lookup returns CDR1 MNHNS and CDR2 SASEGT. As DNA, the CDR3 is TGTGCCAGCAGACGACTAGCGGTCACCTCCTACGAGCAGTACTTC. Protein sequence: CASRRLAVTSYEQYF.

The chain recombines TRBV20-1 with TRBJ1-2; D not certain. The CDR3 spans 14 residues. The V end was cut by 3 bases, the J end by 7 bases, with 18 bases between. CDR1 is DFQATT, CDR2 SNEGSKA, per germline (reference sequence). CDR3 in DNA: TGCAGTGCTAGGGGTACTGGGGATTTGAGTGGCTACACCTTC. The encoded protein is CSARGTGDLSGYTF.

This chain joins TRBV9 and TRBJ1-1; TRBD1 aligns across 8 bases. The CDR3 runs 16 residues. Germline V gene data show CDR1 as SGDLS and CDR2 as YYNGEE. The V and J ends lost 0 bases and 1 base, in that order; junction bases with no gene match: 5. The CDR3 protein is CASSVADRAENTEAFF. The CDR3 DNA sequence: TGTGCCAGCAGCGTAGCGGACAGGGCGGAGAACACTGAAGCTTTCTTT.

This rearrangement joins TRBV29-1 to TRBJ2-7; 12 positions agree with TRBD2. V shed 4 bases, J shed 3 bases, and the junction held 4 bases outside the gene matches. The length of the CDR3 is 14 residues. CDR1 and CDR2 from the germline V gene are SQVTM and ANQGSEA. The CDR3 region is CSVGGLAGLYEQYF. In DNA form, the CDR3 reads TGCAGCGTTGGGGGACTAGCGGGTCTCTACGAGCAGTACTTC.

Only a few counts were recorded for this clonotype. The chain employs TRBV7-6 and TRBJ1-2; D gene ambiguous. Looked up from germline, CDR1 is SGHVS and CDR2 is FNYEAQ. The V and J ends lost 5 bases and 0 bases respectively, with 7 bases between them. The CDR3 contains 13 residues. For the CDR3, the DNA is TGTGCCAGCAGCATACAGCCTAACTATGGCTACACCTTC. Translating gives CASSIQPNYGYTF. Full variable domain (rest looked up from reference TRBV7-6 and TRBJ1-2): GAGVSQSPRYKVTKRGQDVALRCDPISGHVSLYWYRQALGQGPEFLTYFNYEAQQDKSGLPNDRFSAERPEGSISTLTIQRTEQRDSAMYRCASSIQPNYGYTFGSGTRLTVV.

This clonotype has only a few counts. This sequence joins TRBV3-1 and TRBJ2-1, with D maybe TRBD2 (6 bases). Trimming shortened V by 0 bases and J by 4 bases, and 16 bases separated the two germline ends. The germline gives CDR1 LGHDT, CDR2 YNNKEL (reference sequence). This CDR3 has 17 amino acids. The CDR3 bases are TGTGCCAGCAGCCAAGATCTGGGGGGAGGAGGTTACAATGAGCAGTTCTTC. Protein sequence: CASSQDLGGGGYNEQFF.

The chain joins TRBV6-5 to TRBJ1-5; D unresolved. V shed 7 bases and J shed 4 bases, with 11 bases lying between them. Germline V lookup: CDR1 MNHEY, CDR2 SVGAGI. The CDR3 spans 13 residues. The CDR3 region has the DNA TGTGCCAGCACCCGGAGTCTAAATCAGCCCCAGCATTTT. Its translation: CASTRSLNQPQHF.

This clonotype was observed a handful of times. The gene calls are TRBV11-2 and TRBJ2-5; no reliable D call. The germline V gene encodes CDR1 SGHAT and CDR2 FQNNGV. V lost 5 bases and J 5 bases, leaving 12 bases between the germline ends. The CDR3 is made up of 13 amino acids. The CDR3 bases are TGTGCCAGCAGCCCTACGGCGCGGGAGACCCAGTACTTC. This translates into CASSPTARETQYF.

The rearrangement uses TRBV4-3 and TRBJ2-3, with TRBD2 as a possible D gene (5 bases). The CDR3 spans 13 residues. The germline V gene has CDR1 LGHNA and CDR2 YSLEER. V lost 0 bases, J lost 8 bases, and 9 bases lay in between. The CDR3 loop reads CASSQDRERTQYF. CDR3 coding DNA: TGCGCCAGCAGCCAAGATAGGGAGCGTACGCAGTATTTT.

V usage is TRBV27 and J usage is TRBJ1-3; TRBD1 matches 7 bases. Looked up from germline, CDR1 is MNHEY and CDR2 is SMNVEV (reference sequence). The CDR3 is made up of 13 amino acids. V lost 4 bases and J lost 7; bases outside the gene matches: 4. CDR3 residues: CASSYRGSNTIYF. CDR3 DNA sequence: TGTGCCAGCAGTTACAGGGGTTCGAACACCATATATTTT.

About this clonotype itself: The junction and the germline gene differ at one end; a read error may be behind it. The chain is built from TRBV7-2 and TRBJ2-2; D may be TRBD1 (6 bases). This CDR3 has 15 residues. The V gene's germline CDR1 is SGHTA and CDR2 FQGNSA. The CDR3: CASSLSTGNAGELFF. The CDR3 DNA reads as TGTGCCAGCAGCTTAAGCACAGGGAACGCCGGGGAGCTGTTTTTT.

This clonotype has only a few counts. The chain is built from TRBV5-5 and TRBJ1-2, with no clear D. Germline CDR1 and CDR2: SGHKS and YYEKEE (reference sequence). This CDR3 spans 14 amino acids. The V and J ends lost 1 base and 0 bases respectively, with 7 bases between them. The CDR3 is CASSLQVSNYGYTF. Written as DNA, the CDR3 is TGTGCCAGCAGCTTGCAGGTATCTAACTATGGCTACACCTTC.

V usage is TRBV11-2 and J usage is TRBJ2-1; 8 bases are shared with TRBD1. The CDR3 covers 20 residues. V shed 5 bases and J 0 bases; nucleotides not matched to a gene: 18. The germline gives CDR1 SGHAT, CDR2 FQNNGV. CDR3 in DNA: TGTGCCAGCAGCGGGGACAGGCCGGCGGGCAGAACCCTCTCCTACAATGAGCAGTTCTTC. Protein product: CASSGDRPAGRTLSYNEQFF. The whole variable domain, remainder taken from reference TRBV11-2 and TRBJ2-1, is EAGVAQSPRYKIIEKRQSVAFWCNPISGHATLYWYQQILGQGPKLLIQFQNNGVVDDSQLPKDRFSAERLKGVDSTLKIQPAKLEDSAVYLCASSGDRPAGRTLSYNEQFFGPGTRLTVL.

The genes are TRBV5-5 and TRBJ1-1, with a weak D call TRBD1 (5 bases). Trimming cost V 4 bases and J 9 bases, with 19 bases left between them. Germline CDR1 reads SGHKS; CDR2 reads YYEKEE (reference sequence). The CDR3 length is 14 residues. The CDR3 region is CASSQTPGLAKAFF. CDR3 DNA sequence: TGTGCCAGCAGCCAGACCCCAGGGTTGGCGAAAGCTTTCTTT.

This chain links TRBV12-3 or TRBV12-4 with TRBJ2-7; 10 nucleotides line up with TRBD2. The CDR3 length is 15 residues. The V gene end was trimmed by 4 bases and the J gene end by 6 bases; junction bases not matched to a gene: 9. CDR3 protein: CASSSWASGSSEQYF. The CDR3 DNA sequence: TGTGCCAGCAGTTCCTGGGCTAGCGGGAGTTCCGAGCAGTACTTC.